The 25 T cell receptor beta chains listed next were all sequenced from one sample in a study of blood T cell repertoires in COVID-19. Data came from immunoSEQ multiplex PCR; TCRdb stores just in-frame clones and leaves some out. The repertoire has tens of thousands of clones, around three quarters of them found once; the top ten carry 35% to 45%. Sequenced input: peripheral blood. The receptors here all came from a woman aged 70-85 years with acute or convalescent COVID-19.

This chain joins TRBV19 and TRBJ2-2; D might be TRBD2 (6 bases). This CDR3 has 16 amino acids. Germline values: CDR1 LNHDA, CDR2 SQIVND (reference sequence). Deletions cut 7 bases from V and 3 bases from J, with 18 bases between. CDR3: CASIKAGPRDTGELFF. The CDR3 DNA reads as TGTGCCAGTATTAAAGCGGGCCCCAGGGACACCGGGGAGCTGTTTTTT.

The count of this clone is one. Here the CDR3 reads CASKSKEGSNQPQHF. CDR3 DNA sequence: TGTGCCAGCAAAAGCAAGGAGGGGAGTAATCAGCCCCAGCATTTT. The rearrangement joins TRBV2 to TRBJ1-5, with TRBD1 as a possible D gene (5 bases). CDR1 and CDR2 from the germline V gene are SNHLY and FYNNEI. The CDR3 is made up of 15 amino acids. Between the trimmed V and J ends, which lost 7 bases and 4 bases, there was a span of 17 bases.

By share, this clone ranks as medium-sized. This sequence joins TRBV28 and TRBJ1-1; D is uncertain. This CDR3 is 11 amino acids long. Germline CDR1 MDHEN, CDR2 SYDVKM. The ends were cut back, 6 bases at V and 6 bases at J, with 8 bases in the middle. The CDR3 loop is CASSRLPEAFF. CDR3 in DNA: TGTGCCAGCAGCCGACTCCCTGAAGCTTTCTTT.

The chain has TRBV2 and TRBJ2-1; tentatively, D is TRBD2 (5 bases). Germline V gene sequence: CDR1 SNHLY, CDR2 FYNNEI. The germline V and J ends were trimmed by 7 bases and 9 bases, with 10 bases remaining between them. The CDR3 has 11 residues. Here the CDR3 DNA reads TGTGCCAGCAATTCCGGGATTGAGCAGTTCTTC. Its translation: CASNSGIEQFF.

The chain uses TRBV19 and TRBJ1-6; the D is unclear. Germline loops: CDR1 LNHDA, CDR2 SQIVND (reference sequence). The CDR3 totals 15 residues. Trimming pared 7 bases from V and 5 bases from J, leaving 15 bases between. Here the CDR3 reads CASTPIDNNNSPLHF. CDR3 in DNA: TGTGCCAGTACCCCGATCGACAACAATAATTCACCCCTCCACTTT.

The chain joins TRBV28 to TRBJ2-3, with TRBD2 matching 13 bases. Germline CDR1 MDHEN, CDR2 SYDVKM. The CDR3 consists of 17 residues. V gave up 5 bases and J gave up 8 bases; unmatched junction bases: 13. The DNA of the CDR3 is TGTGCCAGCAGTGCTCCCGGGACTAGCGGGACGCAGGGTACGCAGTATTTT. This translates into CASSAPGTSGTQGTQYF.

This sequence joins TRBV28 and TRBJ1-5; TRBD1 is a possible D gene (6 bases). The CDR3 covers 14 residues. The germline gives CDR1 MDHEN, CDR2 SYDVKM. Trimming took off 5 bases at V and 10 bases at J, with 18 bases between the two ends. CDR3 coding DNA: TGTGCCAGCAGTCTGGGCGGGGGGGCCGGTCCCCAGCATTTT. Protein product: CASSLGGGAGPQHF.

This clone occurred a few times. The chain is built from TRBV24-1 and TRBJ2-2; 8 nucleotides line up with TRBD2. The V segment lost 0 bases and the J segment 3 bases; nucleotides outside the gene matches: 8. Germline values: CDR1 KGHDR, CDR2 SFDVKD. CDR3 size: 18 residues. CDR3 sequence (DNA): TGTGCCACCAGTGATTTGCGGGGGGGCCCGAAGGACACCGGGGAGCTGTTTTTT. Translated: CATSDLRGGPKDTGELFF.

The chain has TRBV11-2 and TRBJ1-3; D is unresolved. The CDR3 is made up of 15 amino acids. Trimming took 5 bases from V and 0 from J, leaving 11 bases between them. CDR1 and CDR2 (germline): SGHAT, FQNNGV. The DNA for the CDR3 is TGTGCCAGCAGCCAGTACGCAGTCTCTGGAAACACCATATATTTT. Translating it yields CASSQYAVSGNTIYF.

CDR3 sequence (DNA): TGTGCCAGCAGCTTGGTTAGACAGAGCACAGATACGCAGTATTTT. Its protein is CASSLVRQSTDTQYF. The J gene is TRBJ2-3, the V gene TRBV5-4; possibly TRBD1 for D (5 bases). The CDR3 length is 15 residues. V was cut by 0 bases and J by 0 bases, with 8 bases left in between. Germline V gives CDR1 SGHNT, CDR2 YYREEE (reference sequence).

The gene calls are TRBV11-2 and TRBJ2-1; D perhaps matches TRBD1 (5 bases). Deletions cut 1 base from V and 5 bases from J, with 12 bases between. Germline V CDR1 and CDR2: SGHAT, FQNNGV. The CDR3 contains 15 residues. Here the CDR3 reads CASSLGGAGNNEQFF. The CDR3 DNA reads as TGTGCCAGCAGCTTAGGTGGGGCAGGGAACAATGAGCAGTTCTTC.

The J gene is TRBJ1-1, the V gene TRBV9, with 10 bases matching TRBD1. The CDR3 contains 14 residues. Losses at the gene ends were 5 bases for V and 7 bases for J; bases not matched to a gene: 8. Germline V lookup: CDR1 SGDLS, CDR2 YYNGEE. The CDR3 spells CASRVGTGVGEAFF. The CDR3 DNA reads as TGTGCCAGCAGAGTCGGGACAGGGGTGGGTGAAGCTTTCTTT.

The chain recombines TRBV2 with TRBJ2-7; 8 bases line up with TRBD1. This CDR3 contains 14 residues. J gave up 5 bases and V 10 bases, and 13 bases lay outside the gene matches. The V gene's germline CDR1 is SNHLY and CDR2 FYNNEI. The CDR3 reads CATNSGGRLDEQYF. CDR3 DNA sequence: TGTGCCACCAACTCAGGGGGCCGCCTCGACGAGCAGTACTTC.

The chain couples TRBV6-5 to TRBJ1-5; TRBD1 matches at 10 bases. Germline lookup yields CDR1 MNHEY and CDR2 SVGAGI. This CDR3 has 15 residues. V lost 4 bases, J lost 5 bases, and 5 bases stayed unmatched. Here the CDR3 DNA reads TGTGCCAGCAGTTTCGGGACAGGGGTGTATCAGCCCCAGCATTTT. This sequence encodes CASSFGTGVYQPQHF.

This clone showed up just a few times. The chain carries TRBV7-2 and TRBJ1-2, with TRBD1 matching over 9 bases. From germline, CDR1 is SGHTA and CDR2 FQGNSA. The V gene end was trimmed by 6 bases and the J gene end by 5 bases; junction bases not matched to a gene: 7. This CDR3 has 14 amino acids. The chain's CDR3 is CASSTGGAEYGYTF. The CDR3 region has the DNA TGTGCCAGCAGTACAGGGGGCGCGGAGTATGGCTACACCTTC. The full variable domain, completed using reference TRBV7-2 and TRBJ1-2, is GAGVSQSPSNKVTEKGKDVELRCDPISGHTALYWYRQSLGQGLEFLIYFQGNSAPDKSGLPSDRFSAERTGGSVSTLTIQRTQQEDSAVYLCASSTGGAEYGYTFGSGTRLTVV.

The chain has TRBV28 and TRBJ1-2; maybe TRBD1 (5 bases). Germline-derived CDR1 and CDR2 are MDHEN and SYDVKM. This CDR3 is 14 amino acids long. The germline V and J ends were trimmed by 6 bases and 8 bases, with 19 bases remaining between them. The CDR3 DNA reads TGTGCCAGCAGATTACAGGCAGCATCGGGGGGCTACACCTTC. It is translated as CASRLQAASGGYTF.

This clone was seen only a few times. This sequence joins TRBV6-4 and TRBJ2-1; D gene ambiguous. V lost 2 bases to trimming and J lost 0 bases, with 8 bases between them. The CDR3 has 15 amino acids. CDR1 and CDR2 from the germline V gene are MRHNA and SNTAGT. CDR3 region: CASSDEPGSYNEQFF. As DNA, the CDR3 is TGTGCCAGCAGTGACGAGCCCGGCTCCTACAATGAGCAGTTCTTC.

The V gene is TRBV5-1, the J gene TRBJ1-3; TRBD1 is a possible D gene (6 bases). V gave up 2 bases and J gave up 1 base, with 10 bases separating them. In germline, CDR1 is SGHRS, CDR2 YFSETQ. The CDR3 loop spans 15 amino acids. Here the CDR3 reads CASSFTGFSGNTIYF. The CDR3 nucleotides read TGCGCCAGCAGCTTTACAGGGTTTTCTGGAAACACCATATATTTT.

This rearrangement joins TRBV5-5 to TRBJ2-7, with 8 positions matching TRBD1. V gave up 4 bases and J gave up 0 bases; unmatched junction bases: 3. The length of the CDR3 is 14 residues. In germline, CDR1 is SGHKS, CDR2 YYEKEE (reference sequence). The CDR3 DNA is TGTGCCAGCAGCAGGACAGGGAACTCCTACGAGCAGTACTTC. It codes for CASSRTGNSYEQYF.

This chain uses TRBV14 with TRBJ2-7; D not certain. The CDR3 spans 14 residues. Germline V gives CDR1 SGHDN, CDR2 FVKESK. V lost 4 bases, J lost 0 bases, and 10 bases lay in between. CDR3 bases: TGTGCCAGCAGCCGAGACTGGAGCTCCTACGAGCAGTACTTC. Encoded protein: CASSRDWSSYEQYF.

The chain joins TRBV5-8 to TRBJ1-1; no clear D. The V end lost 2 bases, the J end lost 9 bases, and 8 bases lay between the germline ends. The CDR3 extends over 11 amino acids. Per germline, CDR1 SGHTS and CDR2 YDEGEE. The CDR3 DNA sequence: TGTGCCAGCAGCTTTCAGTTAAAAGCTTTCTTT. This translates into CASSFQLKAFF.

The chain carries TRBV6-4 and TRBJ1-2; 8 nucleotides align to TRBD1. The V segment lost 3 bases and the J segment 4 bases; nucleotides outside the gene matches: 7. Germline V gene sequence: CDR1 MRHNA, CDR2 SNTAGT. The CDR3 has 15 residues. CDR3 residues: CASSEGRTGTYGYTF. The CDR3 DNA sequence: TGTGCCAGCAGTGAGGGCCGGACAGGGACCTATGGCTACACCTTC.

This rearrangement joins TRBV6-5 to TRBJ2-1; perhaps TRBD1 as D (6 bases). This CDR3 comprises 14 residues. Germline V gives CDR1 MNHEY, CDR2 SVGAGI. V gave up 1 base and J gave up 7 bases, with 11 bases separating them. As DNA, the CDR3 is TGTGCCAGCAGTTACTACAGGGCGGCGAATGAGCAGTTCTTC. Encoded protein: CASSYYRAANEQFF.

This clone appeared a few times. The chain employs TRBV11-3 and TRBJ2-2, with no clear D. V was shortened by 8 bases and J by 0 bases, with 16 bases between the two germline ends. The V gene's germline CDR1 is SGHNT and CDR2 YENEEA. The CDR3 consists of 16 residues. The DNA for the CDR3 is TGTGCCAGCGCACCATTAACCTCTACGAACACCGGGGAGCTGTTTTTT. Its translation: CASAPLTSTNTGELFF.

The V gene is TRBV4-1, the J gene TRBJ2-5; maybe TRBD1 (5 bases). The V gene lost 0 bases and the J gene lost 5 bases, with 16 bases spanning the gap. This CDR3 has 16 amino acids. Germline V CDR1 and CDR2: MGHRA, YSYEKL. CDR3 in DNA: TGCGCCAGCAGCCAAGATGCGACAGACCTCCGGGAGACCCAGTACTTC. Amino acids: CASSQDATDLRETQYF.